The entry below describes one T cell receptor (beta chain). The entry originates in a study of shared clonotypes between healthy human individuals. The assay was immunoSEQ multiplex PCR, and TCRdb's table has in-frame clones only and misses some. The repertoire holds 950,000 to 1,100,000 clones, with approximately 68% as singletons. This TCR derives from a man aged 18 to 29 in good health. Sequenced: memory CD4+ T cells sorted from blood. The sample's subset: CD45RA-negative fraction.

The CDR3 region is CASSTGGEQYF. DNA of the CDR3: TGCGCCAGCAGTACGGGGGGCGAGCAGTACTTC. The chain carries TRBV10-1 and TRBJ2-7, with 7 bases that match TRBD2. CDR3 size: 11 residues. CDR1 WNHNN and CDR2 SYGVQD come from the germline V gene (reference sequence). The V segment lost 5 bases and the J segment 6 bases; nucleotides outside the gene matches: 1.